The subject of this entry is one TCR beta chain. Antigen specificity is unknown. These data originate in a study of CD8+ T cells in alopecia areata. Treatment: oral pan-JAK inhibitor, 5-10 mg twice daily. Lesional scalp punch biopsies and peripheral blood came from alopecia areata patients. cDNA prepared by RNA extraction and subsequent reverse transcription served as the template for sequencing. The assay was immunoSEQ multiplex PCR, and TCRdb's table has in-frame clones only and misses some. The table records about 120,000 clones, less than 75% of them present only once. Study outcomes and limitations: In scalp, tofacitinib significantly decreased clonality and expanded CD8+ clones among the top 100. It was lesional scalp, especially alopecia totalis/universalis, that showed higher clonality than normal scalp.

CDR3 size: 14 residues. Germline CDR1 reads SQVTM; CDR2 reads ANQGSEA. The junction had 3 bases not matched to a gene; V was cut back by 1 base and J by 6 bases. The clonotype comes from a human donor with alopecia areata. V gene TRBV29-1 combines with J gene TRBJ2-3, with 11 bases matching TRBD1. The sample consisted of CD8+ T cells sorted from blood, taken at week 4, from a patient treated with tofacitinib. The DNA for the CDR3 is TGCAGCGTTGAAGGGACAGGGGGCGAGGATACGCAGTATTTT. Protein sequence: CSVEGTGGEDTQYF.